This T cell receptor beta chain was captured in a study of T cells after posttransplantation cyclophosphamide listed by TCRdb under 2016. For context, the study as a whole: The study tracked T cell repertoire reconstitution by TRB sequencing after myeloablative bone marrow transplantation using posttransplantation cyclophosphamide as GVHD prophylaxis. Samples from a few dozen PTCy-treated patients and 16 related bone marrow donors of those patients were subjected to antigen receptor sequencing. TRB sequencing was performed on blood from all 34 PTCy patients with 1-year posttransplant specimens. In 3 patients, TRB sequencing was also performed on up to roughly 3 more blood samples taken 2 to 5.2 years after transplant, and in 4 patients, pretransplant blood was also TRB-sequenced. Because TRA and TRB clonality were tightly correlated in 9 or 10 samples, subsequent TCR analyses were focused on TRB only. Public TRB sequences were queried against a database of over 3,000 sequences associated with responses to pathogens, tumor antigens, self-antigens and alloantigens. General study outcomes and caveats: Across fewer than 50 patients, recipient CMV seropositivity and CMV reactivation were highly associated with TRB clonality; PTCy diversity was similar to CNI/methotrexate controls. Donor-recipient similarity was low at 1-2 months but rose over the first year, and later blood repertoires were often dominated by donor CD8+ memory clones. The TRB repertoires of T cells infiltrating skin or the GI tract showed only limited overlap with the TRB repertoires found in blood.

A word on this clone: Its antigen specificity is not known. No base quality values were provided; no much bigger clone lies one nucleotide off.

A control cohort of around ten patients who had been given myeloablative marrow transplants with methotrexate plus a calcineurin inhibitor was sampled 1 year after transplant. Peripheral blood and bone marrow mononuclear cells were isolated by Ficoll-Hypaque density centrifugation and cryopreserved. TRB sequencing used genomic DNA with the immunoSEQ assay at survey resolution or the hsTCRB kit. Turning to the authors' computational methods: Initial read processing used immunoSEQ software, and repertoire analyses used the LymphoSeq R package. Clonality was calculated as 1 minus normalized Shannon entropy, and the Gini coefficient was also calculated for each TRB dataset. To infer phenotypes in unsorted samples, TRB sequences from sorted subsets of the recipient or donor were mapped onto the unsorted samples of the same recipient. TCRdb re-hosts the immuneACCESS table, in-frame sequences only. Its copies lack some clones; in the studies checked, an unresolved V gene accounts for under half of them, and the cause for the rest is not known. V, J and clone size reflect that table, while D and trimming were determined from the DNA. Present in this sample are about 22,000 clones, around 92% of which were seen just once. The biggest ten clones account for around 8.2% of the sample.

Relative to germline, V is missing 6 bases and J is missing 4 bases, with 9 bases of the junction outside any gene match. The germline V gene yields MGHRA for CDR1 and YSYEKL for CDR2. Its CDR3 holds 14 amino acids, cysteine through phenylalanine. The DNA shown is the 42-base CDR3, in frame from base 1. Recombination connected TRBV4-1 to TRBJ2-7; 7 central bases correspond to TRBD2. This specimen was PBMCs, taken after an allogeneic stem cell transplant with a calcineurin inhibitor and methotrexate. This clonotype was obtained from a female patient aged 45 to 65 who received an allogeneic stem cell transplant from an unrelated donor, was CMV-positive, and had chronic GVHD only. Following a transplant, a fraction of the T cells may be traceable to the graft donor. CDR3 sequence: CASRASWGGYEQYF. The sequenced DNA is TGCGCCAGCAGAGCCTCGTGGGGGGGGTACGAGCAGTACTTC.